A single sample is the source of the 14 T cell receptor beta chains below, sequenced in a study of identical twins. TCRdb re-called the 5' RACE reads with MiXCR, one entry per CDR3 protein. The sample includes roughly 490,000 distinct CDR3 sequences, over 11% of them seen just once. The same data also contributed to another study, on yellow fever vaccine responses in identical twins.

Sequenced material: CD4+ T cells sorted from blood. These receptors all come from a woman aged 18-29 years in good health.

The gene calls are TRBV28 and TRBJ2-1; 8 bases line up with TRBD2. Germline V gene sequence: CDR1 MDHEN, CDR2 SYDVKM. This CDR3 contains 20 residues. The V and J ends lost 4 bases and 7 bases, in that order; junction bases with no gene match: 24. The DNA of the CDR3 is TGTGCCAGCAGTTCCTTCAGGGGAACTAGCATAGCGGGAAAGAGGAATGAGCAGTTCTTC. Translation gives CASSSFRGTSIAGKRNEQFF.

This clonotype was picked up a small number of times. The genes are TRBV7-8 and TRBJ2-2; D is possibly TRBD2 (6 bases). Germline V gene sequence: CDR1 SGHVS, CDR2 FQNEAQ. The CDR3 is made up of 17 amino acids. Trimming shortened V by 5 bases and J by 4 bases, and 20 bases separated the two germline ends. CDR3 coding DNA: TGTGCCAGCAGCCAATTACTAGCCCCTCCTCCCACCGGGGAGCTGTTTTTT. It translates to CASSQLLAPPPTGELFF.

V usage is TRBV3-1 and J usage is TRBJ2-4, with 7 bases fitting TRBD1. Trimming removed 4 bases from V and 0 bases from J; junction bases left unmatched: 9. The V gene's germline CDR1 is LGHDT and CDR2 YNNKEL (reference sequence). The CDR3 spans 17 residues. CDR3 in DNA: TGTGCCAGCAGCCCCCGAGGGGGCCTGGGAGCCAAAAACATTCAGTACTTC. Translating it yields CASSPRGGLGAKNIQYF.

This clonotype was seen many times. The chain couples TRBV7-9 to TRBJ2-5; D uncertain. With 2 bases removed from V and 2 bases from J, the gap between germline ends came to 9 bases. This CDR3 is built from 14 residues. CDR1 is SEHNR and CDR2 is FQNEAQ in the germline V gene (reference sequence). This chain's CDR3 is CASSLLTDQETQYF. DNA for the CDR3: TGTGCCAGCAGCTTACTGACCGATCAAGAGACCCAGTACTTC.

This rearrangement joins TRBV28 to TRBJ2-1; TRBD2 matches 14 bases. The germline CDR1 and CDR2 sequences are MDHEN and SYDVKM. After removal of 8 bases from V and 6 bases from J, the junction contained 9 bases not matched to a gene. The CDR3 extends over 16 amino acids. CDR3 sequence: CASRGTSGSLRNEQFF. The CDR3, as DNA: TGTGCCAGCCGAGGGACTAGCGGGAGCTTGCGCAATGAGCAGTTCTTC.

This clonotype occurred a few times. The chain uses TRBV6-5 and TRBJ2-7; D may be TRBD1 (5 bases). V lost 2 bases, J lost 5 bases, and 22 bases lay in between. The CDR3 is made up of 17 amino acids. Per germline, CDR1 MNHEY and CDR2 SVGAGI. CDR3 protein: CASSYPTNVIQVDEQYF. The DNA of the CDR3 is TGTGCCAGCAGTTACCCGACAAACGTTATACAGGTCGACGAGCAGTACTTC.

This clonotype has only a few counts. The chain employs TRBV28 and TRBJ1-2, with 8 bases that match TRBD1. The length of the CDR3 is 15 residues. With V trimmed by 6 bases and J by 1 base, 7 bases remained unmatched. Germline CDR1 MDHEN, CDR2 SYDVKM. The CDR3 spells CASRDIDRGNYGYTF. The CDR3 region has the DNA TGTGCCAGCAGGGATATCGACAGGGGTAACTATGGCTACACCTTC.

This clonotype occurred a few times. The V gene is TRBV7-2, the J gene TRBJ2-3; TRBD2 agrees at 11 bases. Germline trimming cut 5 bases from V and 4 bases from J; bases unmatched to any gene: 5. The CDR3 consists of 15 residues. Germline loops: CDR1 SGHTA, CDR2 FQGNSA. The CDR3 DNA follows: TGTGCCAGCAGCGACAGGACTAGCGGGTCAGATACGCAGTATTTT. Its protein is CASSDRTSGSDTQYF.

In this sample, this clonotype turned up a few times. The chain combines TRBV12-3 or TRBV12-4 with TRBJ2-3; 8 nucleotides match TRBD2. Trimming at V came to 2 bases and at J to 4 bases, leaving 11 bases not matched to a gene. CDR3 length: 17 amino acids. This CDR3 reads CASSLPLSGSSSDTQYF. In nucleotides, the CDR3 is TGTGCCAGCAGTTTACCCCTAAGCGGGAGTAGTTCAGATACGCAGTATTTT.

This chain uses TRBV20-1 with TRBJ2-3; 9 nucleotides align to TRBD2. J gave up 4 bases and V 3 bases, and 14 bases lay outside the gene matches. This CDR3 is 17 amino acids long. Germline V gives CDR1 DFQATT, CDR2 SNEGSKA (reference sequence). CDR3 protein: CSASALSGRMGADTQYF. The CDR3 region has the DNA TGCAGTGCTAGCGCGCTTAGCGGGAGAATGGGCGCAGATACGCAGTATTTT.

The rearrangement joins TRBV6-2 or TRBV6-3 to TRBJ2-7, with 8 bases lining up with TRBD1. Germline CDR1 reads MNHEY; CDR2 reads SVGEGT. J was trimmed by 5 bases and V by 0 bases; bases with no gene match: 15. The CDR3 is 18 amino acids. The CDR3 sequence is CASSYSQGALRGADEQYF. In nucleotides, the CDR3 is TGTGCCAGCAGTTACTCGCAGGGGGCACTGCGAGGGGCGGACGAGCAGTACTTC.

The genes are TRBV11-2 and TRBJ2-4, with TRBD2 identical over 11 bases. This CDR3 comprises 16 residues. Germline CDR1 reads SGHAT; CDR2 reads FQNNGV. V lost 8 bases, J lost 6 bases, and 12 bases stayed unmatched. The CDR3 here is CASLRSSGTSGNIQYF. Here the CDR3 DNA reads TGTGCCAGCCTTCGGAGCTCGGGGACTAGCGGAAACATTCAGTACTTC.

In regard to this clonotype: One end of the junction varies from germline; a read error may be responsible. V is TRBV6-2 or TRBV6-3 and J is TRBJ2-1, with D perhaps matching TRBD1 or TRBD2 (5 bases each). Germline assignment: CDR1 MNHEY and CDR2 SVGEGT. CDR3 length: 12 amino acids. The DNA of the CDR3 is TGTGTCAGCCAGAGGGGCTACAATGAGCAGTTCTTC. Amino acids: CVSQRGYNEQFF.

This rearrangement joins TRBV5-1 to TRBJ2-2, with 11 positions matching TRBD2. The CDR3 is made up of 16 amino acids. After removal of 0 bases from V and 3 bases from J, the junction contained 1 base not matched to a gene. Germline-derived CDR1 and CDR2 are SGHRS and YFSETQ. CDR3 sequence (DNA): TGCGCCAGCAGCTTGGGACTAGCGGGACACACCGGGGAGCTGTTTTTT. Translation gives CASSLGLAGHTGELFF.